Listed below are T cell receptor beta chains from one sample, sequenced in a study of blood T cells in healthy people across ages. Each CDR3 protein gets one entry after TCRdb re-called the 5' RACE reads with MiXCR. Altogether just under 750,000 distinct CDR3 sequences are present, around a fifth being singletons, with the ten largest covering 22%. The sequenced material came from blood. All receptors come from an older man in good health. The CDR3 runs from the conserved cysteine through the conserved F or W. Fields, in order: V gene, J gene, clone size, D gene, CDR3 protein, CDR3 DNA. A D gene is named only where the DNA matches it firmly. For some rows the clone size is stated as once, few or many, or as a class when expanded; others skip it.

V: TRBV13; J: TRBJ2-1; size: NA; D: NA; CDR3: CASSYQRNEQFF; DNA: TGTGCCAGCAGCTACCAGCGGAATGAGCAGTTCTTC
V: TRBV20-1; J: TRBJ2-6; size: NA; D: NA; CDR3: CSARFRRGFSGANVLTF; DNA: TGCAGTGCTAGATTCCGCAGGGGATTCTCTGGGGCCAACGTCCTGACTTTC
V: TRBV7-3; J: TRBJ2-3; size: once; D: NA; CDR3: CASSYGGFGADTQYF; DNA: TGTGCCAGCAGCTACGGGGGTTTTGGGGCAGATACGCAGTATTTT
V: TRBV29-1; J: TRBJ2-1; size: NA; D: TRBD1; CDR3: CSVHGTGGSKFF; DNA: TGCAGCGTCCACGGGACAGGGGGCTCGAAGTTCTTC
V: TRBV2; J: TRBJ2-3; size: once; D: NA; CDR3: CASRGQQESSTDTQYF; DNA: TGTGCCAGCAGGGGACAACAGGAATCTAGCACAGATACGCAGTATTTT
V: TRBV29-1; J: TRBJ1-5; size: NA; D: TRBD1; CDR3: CSVSGGHNQPQHF; DNA: TGCAGCGTATCAGGGGGACACAATCAGCCCCAGCATTTT
V: TRBV7-2; J: TRBJ1-1; size: few; D: TRBD1; CDR3: CASSPHVTGGARITEAFF; DNA: TGTGCCAGCAGCCCCCACGTTACAGGGGGCGCAAGGATCACTGAAGCTTTCTTT
V: TRBV30; J: TRBJ2-3; size: few; D: NA; CDR3: CAWRVGKTSRGTDTQYF; DNA: TGTGCCTGGCGCGTGGGGAAGACGTCGAGAGGGACAGATACGCAGTATTTT
V: TRBV20-1; J: TRBJ2-2; size: NA; D: NA; CDR3: CSATPSANTGELFF; DNA: TGCAGTGCTACCCCGAGCGCGAACACCGGGGAGCTGTTTTTT
V: TRBV28; J: TRBJ2-7; size: few; D: TRBD1; CDR3: CASRTGISYEQYF; DNA: TGTGCCAGCAGGACAGGGATCTCCTACGAGCAGTACTTC
V: TRBV18; J: TRBJ2-3; size: NA; D: TRBD2; CDR3: CASSPVPSGSQRTQYF; DNA: TGTGCCAGCTCACCAGTTCCTAGCGGGAGTCAGAGGACGCAGTATTTT
V: TRBV4-3; J: TRBJ1-2; size: NA; D: NA; CDR3: CASSQENGGAFYGYTF; DNA: TGCGCCAGCAGCCAAGAGAATGGGGGTGCTTTCTATGGCTACACCTTC
V: TRBV5-5; J: TRBJ1-4; size: NA; D: TRBD1; CDR3: CASSFSGAGGNEKLFF; DNA: TGTGCCAGCAGCTTTTCAGGGGCAGGGGGTAATGAAAAACTGTTTTTT
V: TRBV7-9; J: TRBJ2-5; size: once; D: NA; CDR3: CAGKWTVQETQYF; DNA: TGTGCCGGCAAATGGACAGTTCAAGAGACGCAGTACTTC
V: TRBV12-3/TRBV12-4; J: TRBJ2-1; size: NA; D: NA; CDR3: CASNAQSGYNEQFF; DNA: TGTGCCAGCAACGCCCAGTCAGGGTACAATGAGCAGTTCTTC
V: TRBV7-9; J: TRBJ2-5; size: NA; D: NA; CDR3: CASSSAGSETQYF; DNA: TGTGCCAGCAGCTCAGCAGGGTCGGAGACCCAGTACTTC
V: TRBV20-1; J: TRBJ1-2; size: NA; D: TRBD1; CDR3: CSATGVIAGYTF; DNA: TGCAGTGCAACAGGGGTCATAGCTGGCTACACCTTC
V: TRBV20-1; J: TRBJ1-3; size: NA; D: NA; CDR3: CSATDRSSGNTIYF; DNA: TGCAGTGCAACAGACAGGAGCTCTGGAAACACCATATATTTT
V: TRBV12-3/TRBV12-4; J: TRBJ2-4; size: few; D: NA; CDR3: CASRSTGSTTKNIQYF; DNA: TGTGCCAGCCGCTCCACAGGGAGTACGACCAAAAACATTCAGTACTTC
V: TRBV12-3/TRBV12-4; J: TRBJ1-3; size: NA; D: NA; CDR3: CASRDTVSGNTIYF; DNA: TGTGCCAGCCGGGATACAGTCTCTGGAAACACCATATATTTT
V: TRBV7-7; J: TRBJ2-3; size: few; D: NA; CDR3: CASSLSAESTDTQYF; DNA: TGTGCCAGCAGCTTATCGGCAGAGAGCACAGATACGCAGTATTTT
V: TRBV9; J: TRBJ1-4; size: few; D: NA; CDR3: CASSPIPTNEKLFF; DNA: TGTGCCAGCAGCCCAATCCCAACTAATGAAAAACTGTTTTTT
V: TRBV29-1; J: TRBJ1-1; size: few; D: TRBD1; CDR3: CSGGDRGHTEAFF; DNA: TGCAGCGGGGGGGACAGGGGGCACACTGAAGCTTTCTTT
V: TRBV24-1; J: TRBJ2-5; size: NA; D: NA; CDR3: CATSVLARDGETQYF; DNA: TGTGCCACCAGTGTTCTTGCCAGGGATGGGGAGACCCAGTACTTC
V: TRBV20-1; J: TRBJ2-2; size: NA; D: TRBD2; CDR3: CSAPRETATGELFF; DNA: TGCAGTGCACCGCGGGAGACTGCCACCGGGGAGCTGTTTTTT
V: TRBV7-9; J: TRBJ2-7; size: NA; D: NA; CDR3: CASRSPLGSEQYF; DNA: TGTGCCAGCAGATCTCCCCTAGGATCCGAGCAGTACTTC
V: TRBV6-1; J: TRBJ2-7; size: NA; D: TRBD1; CDR3: CASSGTTGPLGEQYF; DNA: TGTGCCAGCAGTGGCACGACAGGGCCCCTTGGAGAGCAGTACTTC
V: TRBV7-9; J: TRBJ2-7; size: few; D: NA; CDR3: CASSPVFSYEQYF; DNA: TGTGCCAGCAGCCCCGTATTTAGTTACGAGCAGTACTTC
V: TRBV15; J: TRBJ2-1; size: few; D: TRBD1; CDR3: CATSRDPTVGTGGNEQFF; DNA: TGTGCCACCAGCAGAGATCCGACCGTCGGGACAGGGGGGAATGAGCAGTTCTTC
V: TRBV20-1; J: TRBJ2-3; size: NA; D: TRBD1; CDR3: CSASTGGFTDTQYF; DNA: TGCAGTGCTTCCACAGGGGGTTTCACAGATACGCAGTATTTT
V: TRBV18; J: TRBJ2-7; size: once; D: TRBD1; CDR3: CASSPGQGGLDEQYF; DNA: TGTGCCAGCTCACCTGGACAGGGGGGTCTCGACGAGCAGTACTTC
V: TRBV10-2; J: TRBJ2-5; size: many; D: NA; CDR3: CASSTLGRQETQYF; DNA: TGCGCCAGCAGTACCCTGGGGCGCCAAGAGACCCAGTACTTC
V: TRBV9; J: TRBJ2-1; size: few; D: NA; CDR3: CASSAGASSYNEQFF; DNA: TGTGCCAGCAGCGCCGGGGCCTCTTCATACAATGAGCAGTTCTTC
V: TRBV5-1; J: TRBJ2-1; size: NA; D: NA; CDR3: CASSLVQGLGEQFF; DNA: TGCGCCAGCAGCTTGGTGCAGGGTTTGGGTGAGCAGTTCTTC
V: TRBV5-6; J: TRBJ2-5; size: few; D: TRBD1; CDR3: CASSFNRGQETQYF; DNA: TGTGCCAGCAGCTTTAACAGGGGGCAAGAGACCCAGTACTTC
V: TRBV20-1; J: TRBJ2-3; size: NA; D: TRBD1; CDR3: CSAPLRQGIDTQYF; DNA: TGCAGTGCTCCCCTAAGACAGGGCATAGATACGCAGTATTTT
V: TRBV12-3/TRBV12-4; J: TRBJ2-7; size: few; D: NA; CDR3: CASSLAAGSYEQYF; DNA: TGTGCCAGCAGTTTAGCGGCAGGCTCCTACGAGCAGTACTTC
V: TRBV29-1; J: TRBJ1-2; size: NA; D: NA; CDR3: CSAPTSGGGYGYTF; DNA: TGCAGCGCCCCCACTTCGGGGGGCGGCTATGGCTACACCTTC
V: TRBV20-1; J: TRBJ1-2; size: NA; D: NA; CDR3: CSARAGSGGYTF; DNA: TGCAGTGCTAGAGCGGGGTCTGGGGGCTACACCTTC
V: TRBV7-2; J: TRBJ2-1; size: NA; D: NA; CDR3: CASSLGDSRWNNEQFF; DNA: TGTGCCAGCAGCTTAGGGGACTCTCGATGGAACAATGAGCAGTTCTTC
V: TRBV7-3; J: TRBJ1-2; size: many; D: NA; CDR3: CASSPQGSGYGYTF; DNA: TGTGCCAGCAGCCCACAGGGATCAGGCTATGGCTACACCTTC
V: TRBV7-2; J: TRBJ2-4; size: many; D: NA; CDR3: CASSLENIQYF; DNA: TGTGCCAGCAGCTTAGAAAACATTCAGTACTTC
V: TRBV10-1; J: TRBJ2-7; size: many; D: NA; CDR3: CASRSLWLALGYEQYF; DNA: TGCGCCAGCAGGAGCCTTTGGTTAGCCCTCGGCTACGAGCAGTACTTC
V: TRBV19; J: TRBJ2-1; size: NA; D: TRBD1; CDR3: CASRSGQGFHEQFF; DNA: TGTGCCAGTAGGTCGGGACAGGGATTCCATGAGCAGTTCTTC
V: TRBV28; J: TRBJ1-6; size: NA; D: TRBD1; CDR3: CASTKDRVRSPLHF; DNA: TGTGCCAGCACCAAGGACAGGGTTCGATCACCCCTCCACTTT
V: TRBV7-2; J: TRBJ2-1; size: NA; D: TRBD1; CDR3: CASSQSGTGAYNEQFF; DNA: TGTGCCAGCAGCCAGAGCGGGACAGGGGCGTACAATGAGCAGTTCTTC
V: TRBV20-1; J: TRBJ2-1; size: NA; D: TRBD1; CDR3: CSGNPGQGGFNEQFF; DNA: TGCAGTGGGAACCCGGGACAGGGGGGCTTTAATGAGCAGTTCTTC